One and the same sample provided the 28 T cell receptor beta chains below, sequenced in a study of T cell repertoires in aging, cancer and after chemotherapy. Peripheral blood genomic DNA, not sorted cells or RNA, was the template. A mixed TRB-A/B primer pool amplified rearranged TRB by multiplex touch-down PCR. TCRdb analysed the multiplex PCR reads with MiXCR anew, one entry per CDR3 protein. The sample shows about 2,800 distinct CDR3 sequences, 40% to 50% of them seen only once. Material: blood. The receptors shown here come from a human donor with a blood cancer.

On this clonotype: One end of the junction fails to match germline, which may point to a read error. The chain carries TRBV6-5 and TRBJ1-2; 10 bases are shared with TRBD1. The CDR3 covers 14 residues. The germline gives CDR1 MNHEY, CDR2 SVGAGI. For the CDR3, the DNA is TGCGCCAGCAAAGACAGGGGGCGTGACTATGGCTACACCTTC. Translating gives CASKDRGRDYGYTF.

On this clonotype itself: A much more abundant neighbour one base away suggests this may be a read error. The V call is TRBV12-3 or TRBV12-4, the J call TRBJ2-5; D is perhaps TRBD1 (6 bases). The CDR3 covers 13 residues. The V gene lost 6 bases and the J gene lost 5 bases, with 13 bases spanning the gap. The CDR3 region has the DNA TGTGCCAGCAGCACAACAGGGTTGGAGACCCAGTACTTC. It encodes CASSTTGLETQYF.

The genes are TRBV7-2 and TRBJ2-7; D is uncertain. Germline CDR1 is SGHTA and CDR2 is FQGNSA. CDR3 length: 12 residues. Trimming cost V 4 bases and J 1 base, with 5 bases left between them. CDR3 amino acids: CASSSISYEQYF. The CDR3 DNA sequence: TGTGCCAGCAGCTCCATATCCTACGAGCAGTACTTC.

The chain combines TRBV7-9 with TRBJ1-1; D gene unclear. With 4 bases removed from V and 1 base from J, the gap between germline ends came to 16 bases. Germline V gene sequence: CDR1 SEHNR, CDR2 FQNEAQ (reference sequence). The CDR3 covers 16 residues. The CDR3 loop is CASSSSAWVGNTEAFF. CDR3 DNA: TGTGCCAGCAGCTCGAGTGCCTGGGTGGGGAACACTGAAGCTTTCTTT.

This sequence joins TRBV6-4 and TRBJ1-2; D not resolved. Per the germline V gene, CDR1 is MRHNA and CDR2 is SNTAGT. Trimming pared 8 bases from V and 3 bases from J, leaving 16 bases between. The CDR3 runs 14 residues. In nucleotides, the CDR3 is TGTGCCAGCCTGGAGACTAAAAAGCACTATGGCTACACCTTC. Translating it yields CASLETKKHYGYTF.

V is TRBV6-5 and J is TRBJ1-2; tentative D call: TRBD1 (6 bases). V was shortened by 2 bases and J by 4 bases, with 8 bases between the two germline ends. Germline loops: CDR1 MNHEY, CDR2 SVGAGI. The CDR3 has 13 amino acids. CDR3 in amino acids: CASSYGGLYGYTF. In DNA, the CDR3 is TGTGCCAGCAGTTACGGGGGCCTCTATGGCTACACCTTC.

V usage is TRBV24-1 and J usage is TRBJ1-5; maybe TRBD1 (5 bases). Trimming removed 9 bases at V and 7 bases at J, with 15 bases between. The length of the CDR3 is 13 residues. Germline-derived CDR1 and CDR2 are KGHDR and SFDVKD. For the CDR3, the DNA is TGTGCCACCCGTCGAGGGGCAGGCCAGCCCCAGCATTTT. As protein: CATRRGAGQPQHF.

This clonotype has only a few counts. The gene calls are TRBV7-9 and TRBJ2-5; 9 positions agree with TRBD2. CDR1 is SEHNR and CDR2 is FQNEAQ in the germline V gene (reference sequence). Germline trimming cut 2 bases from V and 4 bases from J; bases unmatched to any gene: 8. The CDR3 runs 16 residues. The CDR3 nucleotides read TGTGCCAGCAGCTTATTAGCGGGGGAGATAGGAGAGACCCAGTACTTC. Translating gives CASSLLAGEIGETQYF.

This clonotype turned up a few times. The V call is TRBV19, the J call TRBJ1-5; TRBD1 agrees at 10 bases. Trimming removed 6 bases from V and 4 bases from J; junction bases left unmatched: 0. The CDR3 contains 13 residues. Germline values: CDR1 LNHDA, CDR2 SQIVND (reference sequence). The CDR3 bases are TGTGCCAGTAGGGACAGGGGGAATCAGCCCCAGCATTTT. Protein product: CASRDRGNQPQHF.

The CDR3 sequence is CSVGSIGAVETQYF. The CDR3 region has the DNA TGCAGCGTTGGGAGCATTGGGGCTGTGGAGACCCAGTACTTC. This chain joins TRBV29-1 and TRBJ2-5; a possible D gene is TRBD1 (5 bases). From germline, CDR1 is SQVTM and CDR2 ANQGSEA. The CDR3 has 14 amino acids. V was pared by 4 bases and J by 5 bases, with 17 bases between. The entire variable domain, with the rest obtained from reference TRBV29-1 and TRBJ2-5, is as follows: SAVISQKPSRDICQRGTSLTIQCQVDSQVTMMFWYRQQPGQSLTLIATANQGSEATYESGFVIDKFPISRPNLTFSTLTVSNMSPEDSSIYLCSVGSIGAVETQYFGPGTRLLVL.

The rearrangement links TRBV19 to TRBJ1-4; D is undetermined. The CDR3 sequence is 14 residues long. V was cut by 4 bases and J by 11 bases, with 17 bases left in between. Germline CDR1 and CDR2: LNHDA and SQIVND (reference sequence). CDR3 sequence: CASSTEQSLGKLFF. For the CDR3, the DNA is TGTGCCAGTAGTACCGAACAGAGCTTGGGGAAACTGTTTTTT.

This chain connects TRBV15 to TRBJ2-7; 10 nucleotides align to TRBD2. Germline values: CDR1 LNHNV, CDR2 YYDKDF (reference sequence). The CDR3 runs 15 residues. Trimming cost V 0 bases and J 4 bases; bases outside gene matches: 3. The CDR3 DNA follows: TGTGCCACCAGCAGAGAGCCTAGCGGGAGATACGAGCAGTACTTC. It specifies CATSREPSGRYEQYF.

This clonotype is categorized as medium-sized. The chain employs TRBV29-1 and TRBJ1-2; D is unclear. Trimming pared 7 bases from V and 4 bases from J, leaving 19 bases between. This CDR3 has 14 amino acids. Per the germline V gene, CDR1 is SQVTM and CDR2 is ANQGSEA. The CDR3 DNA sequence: TGCAGCGCCGAGTCCGCCGGGAGGGTCTATGGCTACACCTTC. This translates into CSAESAGRVYGYTF.

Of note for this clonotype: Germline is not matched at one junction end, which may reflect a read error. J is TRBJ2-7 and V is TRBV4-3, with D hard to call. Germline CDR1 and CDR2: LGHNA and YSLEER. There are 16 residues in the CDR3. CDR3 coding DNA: TGTGCCAGCAGCCAAGAGGCATCTATCTTTTCCTACGAGCAGTACTTC. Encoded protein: CASSQEASIFSYEQYF.

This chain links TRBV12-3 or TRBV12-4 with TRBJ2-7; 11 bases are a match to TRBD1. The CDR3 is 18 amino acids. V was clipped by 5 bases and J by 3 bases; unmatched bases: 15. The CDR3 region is CASSPPPGGTGGLYEQYF. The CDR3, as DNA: TGTGCCAGCAGTCCTCCCCCTGGCGGGACAGGGGGACTCTACGAGCAGTACTTC.

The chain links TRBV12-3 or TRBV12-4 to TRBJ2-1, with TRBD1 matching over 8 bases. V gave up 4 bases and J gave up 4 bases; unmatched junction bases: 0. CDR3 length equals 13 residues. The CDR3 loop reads CASSYRGYNEQFF. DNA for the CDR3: TGTGCCAGCAGTTACAGGGGGTACAATGAGCAGTTCTTC.

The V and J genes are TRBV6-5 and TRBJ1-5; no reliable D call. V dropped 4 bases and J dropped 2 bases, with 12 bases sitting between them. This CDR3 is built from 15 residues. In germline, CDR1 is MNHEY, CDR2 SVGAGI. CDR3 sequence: CASSLGKGRNQPQHF. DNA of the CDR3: TGTGCCAGCAGTTTGGGGAAGGGCCGCAATCAGCCCCAGCATTTT.

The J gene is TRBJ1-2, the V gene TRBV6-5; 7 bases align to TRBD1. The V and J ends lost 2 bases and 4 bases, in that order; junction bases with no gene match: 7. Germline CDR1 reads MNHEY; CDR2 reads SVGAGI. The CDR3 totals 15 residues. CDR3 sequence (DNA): TGTGCCAGCAGTTACCTGACAGGGCCCGGCTATGGCTACACCTTC. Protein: CASSYLTGPGYGYTF.

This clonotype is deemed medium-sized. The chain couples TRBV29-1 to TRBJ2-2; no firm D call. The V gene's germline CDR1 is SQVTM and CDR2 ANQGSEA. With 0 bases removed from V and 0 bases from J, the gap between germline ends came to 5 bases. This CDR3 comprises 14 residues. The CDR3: CSVEDSSNTGELFF. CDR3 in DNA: TGCAGCGTTGAAGACTCTTCGAACACCGGGGAGCTGTTTTTT.

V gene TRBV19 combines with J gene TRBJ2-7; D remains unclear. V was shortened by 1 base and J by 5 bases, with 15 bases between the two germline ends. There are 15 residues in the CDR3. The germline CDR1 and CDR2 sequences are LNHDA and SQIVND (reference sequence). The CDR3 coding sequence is TGTGCCAGTAGTATAGCCGCCCGAAGGTTCAACGAGCAGTACTTC. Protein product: CASSIAARRFNEQYF. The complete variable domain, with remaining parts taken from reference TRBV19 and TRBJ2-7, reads DGGITQSPKYLFRKEGQNVTLSCEQNLNHDAMYWYRQDPGQGLRLIYYSQIVNDFQKGDIAEGYSVSREKKESFPLTVTSAQKNPTAFYLCASSIAARRFNEQYFGPGTRLTVT.

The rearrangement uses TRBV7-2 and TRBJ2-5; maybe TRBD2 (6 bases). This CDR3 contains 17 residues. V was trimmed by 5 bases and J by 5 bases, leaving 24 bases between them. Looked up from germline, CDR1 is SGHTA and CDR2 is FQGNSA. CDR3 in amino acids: CASSGGSGLPRGETQYF. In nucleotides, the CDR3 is TGTGCCAGCAGCGGGGGATCGGGACTCCCTCGGGGCGAGACCCAGTACTTC. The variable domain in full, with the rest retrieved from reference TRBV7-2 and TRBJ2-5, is GAGVSQSPSNKVTEKGKDVELRCDPISGHTALYWYRQSLGQGLEFLIYFQGNSAPDKSGLPSDRFSAERTGGSVSTLTIQRTQQEDSAVYLCASSGGSGLPRGETQYFGPGTRLLVL.

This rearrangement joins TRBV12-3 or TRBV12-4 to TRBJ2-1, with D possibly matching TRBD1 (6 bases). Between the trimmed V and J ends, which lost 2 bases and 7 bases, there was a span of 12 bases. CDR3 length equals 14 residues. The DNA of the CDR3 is TGTGCCAGCAGTTTACAGGGGTGGTGGAATGAGCAGTTCTTC. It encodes CASSLQGWWNEQFF.

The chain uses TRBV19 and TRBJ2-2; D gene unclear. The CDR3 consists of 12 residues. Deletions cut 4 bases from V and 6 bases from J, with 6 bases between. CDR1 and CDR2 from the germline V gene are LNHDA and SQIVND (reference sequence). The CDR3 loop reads CASSKVPGELFF. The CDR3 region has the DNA TGTGCCAGTAGTAAGGTCCCCGGGGAGCTGTTTTTT. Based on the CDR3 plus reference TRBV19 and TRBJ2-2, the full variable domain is DGGITQSPKYLFRKEGQNVTLSCEQNLNHDAMYWYRQDPGQGLRLIYYSQIVNDFQKGDIAEGYSVSREKKESFPLTVTSAQKNPTAFYLCASSKVPGELFFGEGSRLTVL.

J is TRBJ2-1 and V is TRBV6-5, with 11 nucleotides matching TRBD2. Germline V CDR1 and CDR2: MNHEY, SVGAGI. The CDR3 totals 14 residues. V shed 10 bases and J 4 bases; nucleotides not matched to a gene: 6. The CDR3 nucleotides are TGTGCCACCTCTAGCGGGAGGTTTTACAATGAGCAGTTCTTC. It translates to CATSSGRFYNEQFF.

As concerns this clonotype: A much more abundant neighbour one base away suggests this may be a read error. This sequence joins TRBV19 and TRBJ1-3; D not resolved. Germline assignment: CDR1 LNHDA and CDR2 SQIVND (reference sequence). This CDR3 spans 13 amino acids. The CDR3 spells CASLTDSGKTIYF. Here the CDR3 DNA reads TGTGCCAGTCTCACAGACTCTGGAAAGACCATATATTTT.

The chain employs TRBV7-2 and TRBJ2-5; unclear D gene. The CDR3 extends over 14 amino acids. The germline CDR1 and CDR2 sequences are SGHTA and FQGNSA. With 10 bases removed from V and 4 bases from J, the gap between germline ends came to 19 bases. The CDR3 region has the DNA TGTGCCACCCGAAGCCAGGCGGTTGGAGAGACCCAGTACTTC. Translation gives CATRSQAVGETQYF.

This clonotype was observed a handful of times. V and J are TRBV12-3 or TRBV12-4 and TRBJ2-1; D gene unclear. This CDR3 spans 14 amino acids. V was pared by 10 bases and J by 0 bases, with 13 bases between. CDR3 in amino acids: CATSPSGSYNEQFF. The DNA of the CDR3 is TGTGCCACCTCTCCGTCCGGCTCCTACAATGAGCAGTTCTTC.

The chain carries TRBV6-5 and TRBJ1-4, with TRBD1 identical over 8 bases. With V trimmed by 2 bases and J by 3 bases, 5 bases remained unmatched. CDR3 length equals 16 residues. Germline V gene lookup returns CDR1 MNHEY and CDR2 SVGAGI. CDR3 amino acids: CASSYQGAGANEKLFF. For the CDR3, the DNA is TGTGCCAGCAGTTACCAGGGGGCGGGGGCTAATGAAAAACTGTTTTTT.